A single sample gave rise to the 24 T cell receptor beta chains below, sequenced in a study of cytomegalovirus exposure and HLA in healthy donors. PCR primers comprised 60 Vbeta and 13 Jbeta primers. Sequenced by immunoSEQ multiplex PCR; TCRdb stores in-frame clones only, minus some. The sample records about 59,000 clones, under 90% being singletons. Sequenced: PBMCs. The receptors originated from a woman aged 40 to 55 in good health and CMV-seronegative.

The CDR3 reads CASSRDRETDTQYF. DNA for the CDR3: TGTGCCAGCAGCCGGGACAGGGAAACAGATACGCAGTATTTT. V usage is TRBV7-3 and J usage is TRBJ2-3; TRBD1 matches at 9 bases. The length of the CDR3 is 14 residues. Trimming at V came to 5 bases and at J to 3 bases, leaving 3 bases not matched to a gene. The germline V gene has CDR1 SGHTA and CDR2 FQGTGA.

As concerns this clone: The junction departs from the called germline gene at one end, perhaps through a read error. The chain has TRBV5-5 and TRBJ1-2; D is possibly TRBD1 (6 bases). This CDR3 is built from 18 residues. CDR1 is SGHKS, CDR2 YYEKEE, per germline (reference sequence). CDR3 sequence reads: CASSPAGGSPDPTYGYTF. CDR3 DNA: TGTGCCAGCAGCCCTGCGGGGGGCAGCCCAGACCCGACCTATGGGTACACCTTC.

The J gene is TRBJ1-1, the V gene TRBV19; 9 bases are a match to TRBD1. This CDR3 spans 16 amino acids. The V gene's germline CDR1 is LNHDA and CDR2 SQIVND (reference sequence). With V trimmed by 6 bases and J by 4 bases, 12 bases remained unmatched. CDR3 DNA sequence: TGTGCCAGTAGACAGGCACAGGGGGCGCCGGCCACTGAAGCTTTCTTT. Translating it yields CASRQAQGAPATEAFF.

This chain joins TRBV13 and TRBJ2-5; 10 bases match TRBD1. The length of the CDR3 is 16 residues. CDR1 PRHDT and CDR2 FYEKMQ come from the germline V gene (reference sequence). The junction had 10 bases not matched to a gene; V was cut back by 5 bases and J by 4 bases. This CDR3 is CASSGPGTGEGETQYF. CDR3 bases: TGTGCCAGCAGCGGCCCCGGGACAGGGGAGGGAGAGACCCAGTACTTC.

Written as DNA, the CDR3 is TGTGCCAGCAGCGTAGGGGGGACTAGCATAGACAATGAGCAGTTCTTC. The encoded protein is CASSVGGTSIDNEQFF. J is TRBJ2-1 and V is TRBV9; TRBD2 matches 9 bases. The CDR3 covers 16 residues. Germline V gene sequence: CDR1 SGDLS, CDR2 YYNGEE. The junction had 6 bases not matched to a gene; V was cut back by 0 bases and J by 5 bases.

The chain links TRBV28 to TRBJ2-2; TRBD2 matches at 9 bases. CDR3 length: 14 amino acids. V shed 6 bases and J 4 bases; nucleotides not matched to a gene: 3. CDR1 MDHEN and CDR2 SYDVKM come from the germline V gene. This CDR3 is CASRRAGGTGELFF. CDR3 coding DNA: TGTGCCAGCAGAAGAGCGGGGGGCACCGGGGAGCTGTTTTTT. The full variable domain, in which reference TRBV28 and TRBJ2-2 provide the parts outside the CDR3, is DVKVTQSSRYLVKRTGEKVFLECVQDMDHENMFWYRQDPGLGLRLIYFSYDVKMKEKGDIPEGYSVSREKKERFSLILESASTNQTSMYLCASRRAGGTGELFFGEGSRLTVL.

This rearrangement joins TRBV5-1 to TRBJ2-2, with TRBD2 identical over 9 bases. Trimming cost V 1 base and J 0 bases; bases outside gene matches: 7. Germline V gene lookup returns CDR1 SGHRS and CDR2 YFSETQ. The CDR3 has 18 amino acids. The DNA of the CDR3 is TGCGCCAGCAGCTTGAAAGCTAGCGGGACCACGAACACCGGGGAGCTGTTTTTT. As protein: CASSLKASGTTNTGELFF.

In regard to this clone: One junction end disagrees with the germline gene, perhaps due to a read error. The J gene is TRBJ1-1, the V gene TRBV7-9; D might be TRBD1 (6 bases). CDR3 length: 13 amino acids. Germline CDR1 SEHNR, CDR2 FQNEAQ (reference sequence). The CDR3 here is CSSSLQGLTEAFF. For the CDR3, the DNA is TGTTCCAGCAGCCTTCAGGGGCTCACTGAAGCTTTCTTT.

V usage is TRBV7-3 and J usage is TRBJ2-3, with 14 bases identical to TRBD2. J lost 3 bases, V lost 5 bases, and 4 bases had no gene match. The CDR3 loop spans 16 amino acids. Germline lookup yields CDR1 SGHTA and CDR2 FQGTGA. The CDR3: CASSLGLAGVTDTQYF. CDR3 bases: TGTGCCAGCAGCCTGGGACTAGCGGGAGTTACAGATACGCAGTATTTT.

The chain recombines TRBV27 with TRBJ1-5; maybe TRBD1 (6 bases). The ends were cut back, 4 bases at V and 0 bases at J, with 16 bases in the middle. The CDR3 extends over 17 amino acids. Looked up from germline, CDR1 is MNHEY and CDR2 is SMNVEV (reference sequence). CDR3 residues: CASSSDPGANSNQPQHF. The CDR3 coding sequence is TGTGCCAGCAGTTCGGACCCAGGGGCTAATAGCAATCAGCCCCAGCATTTT.

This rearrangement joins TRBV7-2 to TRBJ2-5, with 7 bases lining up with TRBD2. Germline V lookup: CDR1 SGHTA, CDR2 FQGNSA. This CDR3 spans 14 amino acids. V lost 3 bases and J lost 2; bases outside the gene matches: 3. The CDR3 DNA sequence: TGTGCCAGCAGCTTGGGGGGGGGTCAAGAGACCCAGTACTTC. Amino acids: CASSLGGGQETQYF.

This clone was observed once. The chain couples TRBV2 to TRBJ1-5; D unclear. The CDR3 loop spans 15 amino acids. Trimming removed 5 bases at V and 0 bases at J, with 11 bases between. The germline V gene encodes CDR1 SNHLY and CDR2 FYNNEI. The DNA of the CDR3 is TGTGCCAGCAGTAAACAGCGGTATAGCAATCAGCCCCAGCATTTT. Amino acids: CASSKQRYSNQPQHF.

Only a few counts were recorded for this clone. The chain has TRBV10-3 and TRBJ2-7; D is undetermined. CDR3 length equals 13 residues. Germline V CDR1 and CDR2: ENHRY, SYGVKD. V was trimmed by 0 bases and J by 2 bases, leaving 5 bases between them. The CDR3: CAISESTAYEQYF. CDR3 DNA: TGTGCCATCAGTGAGTCAACAGCCTACGAGCAGTACTTC.

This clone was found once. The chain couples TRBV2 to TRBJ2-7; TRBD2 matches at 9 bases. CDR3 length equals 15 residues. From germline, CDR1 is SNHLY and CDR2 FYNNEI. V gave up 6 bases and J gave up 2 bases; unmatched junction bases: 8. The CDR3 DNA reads TGTGCCAGCAGCGTAGTGACTAGCGGTCCCTACGAGCAGTACTTC. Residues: CASSVVTSGPYEQYF. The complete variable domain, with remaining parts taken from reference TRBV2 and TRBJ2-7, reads EPEVTQTPSHQVTQMGQEVILRCVPISNHLYFYWYRQILGQKVEFLVSFYNNEISEKSEIFDDQFSVERPDGSNFTLKIRSTKLEDSAMYFCASSVVTSGPYEQYFGPGTRLTVT.

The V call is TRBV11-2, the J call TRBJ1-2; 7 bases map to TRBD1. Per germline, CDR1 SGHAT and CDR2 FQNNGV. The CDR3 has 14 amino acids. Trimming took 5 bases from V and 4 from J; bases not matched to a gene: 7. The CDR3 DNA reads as TGTGCCAGCAGCCCCACTCCAGGGGGCTATGGCTACACCTTC. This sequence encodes CASSPTPGGYGYTF.

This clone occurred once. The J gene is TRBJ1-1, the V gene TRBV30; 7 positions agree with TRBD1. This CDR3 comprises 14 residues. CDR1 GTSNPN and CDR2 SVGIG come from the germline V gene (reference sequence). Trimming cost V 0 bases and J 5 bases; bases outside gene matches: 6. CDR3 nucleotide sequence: TGTGCCTGGAGTGTATCACAGGGGAGGACTGAAGCTTTCTTT. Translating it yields CAWSVSQGRTEAFF.

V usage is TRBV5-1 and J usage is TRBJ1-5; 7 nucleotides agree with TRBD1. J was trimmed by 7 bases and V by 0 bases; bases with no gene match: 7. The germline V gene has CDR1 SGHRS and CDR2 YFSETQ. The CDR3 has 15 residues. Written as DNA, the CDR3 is TGCGCCAGCAGCTTGGATGGACAGGACGGGCAGCCCCAGCATTTT. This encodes CASSLDGQDGQPQHF.

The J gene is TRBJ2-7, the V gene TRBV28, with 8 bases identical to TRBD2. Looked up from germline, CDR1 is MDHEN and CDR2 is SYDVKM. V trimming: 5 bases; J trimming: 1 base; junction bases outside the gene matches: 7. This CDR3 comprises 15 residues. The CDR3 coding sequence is TGTGCCAGCAGTCGAGGGACTAGGGGGTCCTACGAGCAGTACTTC. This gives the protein CASSRGTRGSYEQYF.

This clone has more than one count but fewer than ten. CDR3 protein: CASSGGSFTDTQYF. CDR3 nucleotides: TGTGCCAGTAGCGGGGGTTCGTTCACAGATACGCAGTATTTT. This chain uses TRBV19 with TRBJ2-3; TRBD2 might be the D (6 bases). CDR1 and CDR2 (germline): LNHDA, SQIVND (reference sequence). Trimming removed 6 bases from V and 2 bases from J, with 12 bases in between. CDR3 length: 14 amino acids.

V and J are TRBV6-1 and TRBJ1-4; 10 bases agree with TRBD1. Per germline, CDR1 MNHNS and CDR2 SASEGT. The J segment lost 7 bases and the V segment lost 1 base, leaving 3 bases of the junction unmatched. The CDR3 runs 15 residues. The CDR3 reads CASSEGQGAFEKLFF. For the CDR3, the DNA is TGTGCCAGCAGTGAAGGACAGGGGGCTTTTGAAAAACTGTTTTTT.

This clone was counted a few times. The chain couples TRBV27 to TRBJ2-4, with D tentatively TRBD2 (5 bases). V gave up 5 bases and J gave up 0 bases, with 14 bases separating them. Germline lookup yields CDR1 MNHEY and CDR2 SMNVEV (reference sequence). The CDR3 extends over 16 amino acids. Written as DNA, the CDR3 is TGTGCCAGCAGTATTACCGGGATTTTAGCCAAAAACATTCAGTACTTC. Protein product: CASSITGILAKNIQYF.

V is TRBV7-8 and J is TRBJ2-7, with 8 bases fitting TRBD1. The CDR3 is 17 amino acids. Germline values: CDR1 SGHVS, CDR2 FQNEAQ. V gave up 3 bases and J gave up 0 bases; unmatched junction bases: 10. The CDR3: CASSFSTGGPSSYEQYF. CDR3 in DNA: TGTGCCAGCAGCTTTTCAACAGGGGGTCCCTCCTCCTACGAGCAGTACTTC.

In DNA form, the CDR3 reads TGTGCCAGTAGGACCGGGACAGGACCCTACGAGCAGTACTTC. Protein: CASRTGTGPYEQYF. V usage is TRBV19 and J usage is TRBJ2-7, with 8 nucleotides matching TRBD1. Germline V gene data show CDR1 as LNHDA and CDR2 as SQIVND (reference sequence). V gave up 6 bases and J gave up 2 bases; unmatched junction bases: 6. CDR3 length: 14 residues.

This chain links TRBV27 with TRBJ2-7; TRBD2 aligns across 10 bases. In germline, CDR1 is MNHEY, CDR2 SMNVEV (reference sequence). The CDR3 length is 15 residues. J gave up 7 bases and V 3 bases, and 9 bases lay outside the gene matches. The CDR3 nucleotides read TGTGCCAGCAGTTTTGGGCTAGCGGGAGTAGGGGAGCAGTACTTC. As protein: CASSFGLAGVGEQYF.